The 28 T cell receptor beta chains in this list originate from one sample, sequenced in a study of blood T cell repertoires in COVID-19. Assay: immunoSEQ multiplex PCR; the TCRdb copy retains only in-frame clones and omits some. The sample carries 250,000 to 350,000 clones, approximately 86% recorded once. The specimen was PBMCs or T cells enriched from blood (not recorded which). Receptors originate from a woman between 18 and 29 years old who had recovered from COVID-19.

The V call is TRBV7-2, the J call TRBJ1-2; TRBD1 matches at 10 bases. The CDR3 runs 15 residues. V lost 4 bases, J lost 8 bases, and 10 bases stayed unmatched. Germline CDR1 SGHTA, CDR2 FQGNSA. The CDR3, as DNA: TGTGCCAGCAGCTCGGGACAGGGGATACCCTACGGCTACACCTTC. It codes for CASSSGQGIPYGYTF.

The chain combines TRBV7-2 with TRBJ1-1; D is perhaps TRBD1 (5 bases). The CDR3 extends over 16 amino acids. Germline V gives CDR1 SGHTA, CDR2 FQGNSA. With 6 bases removed from V and 4 bases from J, the gap between germline ends came to 21 bases. CDR3 residues: CASSHPGAGLGTEAFF. The CDR3 DNA sequence: TGTGCCAGCAGTCACCCTGGGGCAGGGCTGGGCACTGAAGCTTTCTTT.

The chain recombines TRBV30 with TRBJ2-1, with D tentatively TRBD1 (5 bases). CDR1 GTSNPN and CDR2 SVGIG come from the germline V gene (reference sequence). The V end lost 4 bases, the J end lost 0 bases, and 10 bases lay between the germline ends. The CDR3 consists of 14 residues. The CDR3 region is CAWKGVSSYNEQFF. CDR3 bases: TGTGCCTGGAAAGGGGTGAGCTCCTACAATGAGCAGTTCTTC.

On this clone itself: Other DNA sequences in the same sample also yield this CDR3. The chain joins TRBV30 to TRBJ1-1; weak D call: TRBD1 (5 bases). This CDR3 comprises 13 residues. CDR1 and CDR2 (germline): GTSNPN, SVGIG (reference sequence). The V end lost 1 base, the J end lost 1 base, and 7 bases lay between the germline ends. This CDR3 reads CAWSAGGNTEAFF. For the CDR3, the DNA is TGTGCCTGGAGTGCCGGGGGGAACACTGAAGCTTTCTTT.

The gene calls are TRBV12-3 or TRBV12-4 and TRBJ2-6; D unresolved. This CDR3 is 11 amino acids long. Between the trimmed V and J ends, which lost 7 bases and 11 bases, there was a span of 9 bases. CDR3 coding DNA: TGTGCCAGCACCCTTTCCCACGTCCTGACTTTC. Residues: CASTLSHVLTF.

This clone came up once. The chain has TRBV27 and TRBJ2-7; TRBD1 matches at 7 bases. CDR1 MNHEY and CDR2 SMNVEV come from the germline V gene (reference sequence). This CDR3 spans 15 amino acids. The J segment lost 3 bases and the V segment lost 4 bases, leaving 9 bases of the junction unmatched. The CDR3 sequence: CASSSTGVGIYEQYF. The DNA of the CDR3 is TGTGCCAGCAGTTCCACAGGGGTCGGTATCTACGAGCAGTACTTC.

V is TRBV27 and J is TRBJ1-2, with a weak D call TRBD1 (6 bases). Trimming stripped 6 bases from V and 7 bases from J, with 21 bases between. The CDR3 consists of 15 residues. Germline-derived CDR1 and CDR2 are MNHEY and SMNVEV (reference sequence). CDR3 in DNA: TGTGCCAGCAGAGCCGGGACATACGATTCCTCTGGCTACACCTTC. Translation: CASRAGTYDSSGYTF.

The chain has TRBV9 and TRBJ1-1; tentative D call: TRBD1 (6 bases). The V gene lost 4 bases and the J gene lost 4 bases, with 11 bases spanning the gap. Germline CDR1 reads SGDLS; CDR2 reads YYNGEE. The CDR3 is 13 amino acids. The CDR3 is CASSLGGGTEAFF. The CDR3 nucleotides read TGTGCCAGCAGCCTGGGAGGGGGCACTGAAGCTTTCTTT.

The chain is built from TRBV13 and TRBJ2-2; 12 bases line up with TRBD2. The CDR3 length is 17 residues. Germline assignment: CDR1 PRHDT and CDR2 FYEKMQ (reference sequence). With 4 bases clipped from V and 3 bases from J, the junction kept 6 bases outside the gene matches. CDR3 sequence: CASSSTSGRTHTGELFF. The DNA of the CDR3 is TGTGCCAGCAGCTCCACTAGCGGGAGGACTCACACCGGGGAGCTGTTTTTT.

This chain joins TRBV7-9 and TRBJ1-2, with D possibly matching TRBD1 (5 bases). Germline V gene data show CDR1 as SEHNR and CDR2 as FQNEAQ (reference sequence). Trimming took off 5 bases at V and 8 bases at J, with 9 bases between the two ends. This CDR3 contains 11 residues. CDR3 protein: CASSDSGGYTF. The DNA for the CDR3 is TGTGCCAGCAGCGACTCAGGGGGCTACACCTTC. Full variable domain (rest looked up from reference TRBV7-9 and TRBJ1-2): DTGVSQNPRHKITKRGQNVTFRCDPISEHNRLYWYRQTLGQGPEFLTYFQNEAQLEKSRLLSDRFSAERPKGSFSTLEIQRTEQGDSAMYLCASSDSGGYTFGSGTRLTVV.

Only one count was recorded for this clone. The chain couples TRBV13 to TRBJ1-3, with TRBD1 matching 8 bases. The CDR3 spans 18 residues. The V and J ends lost 5 bases and 6 bases, in that order; junction bases with no gene match: 18. Germline CDR1 and CDR2: PRHDT and FYEKMQ (reference sequence). The CDR3 DNA follows: TGTGCCAGCAGCCGTGCGGCCGGACAGGGTGAGAAGGAAAACACCATATATTTT. Protein product: CASSRAAGQGEKENTIYF.

V and J are TRBV18 and TRBJ2-2; TRBD2 might be the D (6 bases). The CDR3 runs 19 residues. The V gene's germline CDR1 is KGHSH and CDR2 LQKENI. Trimming removed 3 bases from V and 0 bases from J, with 20 bases in between. The CDR3 here is CASSPGGSGPTANTGELFF. DNA of the CDR3: TGTGCCAGCTCACCCGGTGGCAGCGGGCCGACCGCGAACACCGGGGAGCTGTTTTTT.

As regards this clone: The junction departs from the called germline gene at one end, perhaps through a read error. The chain is built from TRBV5-8 and TRBJ2-7; D is ambiguous. CDR1 and CDR2 (germline): SGHTS, YDEGEE. The CDR3 loop spans 8 amino acids. The CDR3 region has the DNA TGCAGCTCCTACGAGCAGTACTTC. Residues: CSSYEQYF.

J is TRBJ2-7 and V is TRBV4-3; possible D gene TRBD2, 6 bases. Trimming removed 0 bases at V and 2 bases at J, with 20 bases between. The CDR3 has 18 amino acids. Germline lookup yields CDR1 LGHNA and CDR2 YSLEER. The CDR3 protein is CASSQDSRGRRGPYEQYF. The CDR3 DNA reads as TGCGCCAGCAGCCAAGATTCTCGGGGGAGGCGGGGACCCTACGAGCAGTACTTC.

This clone has only one observation. V gene TRBV19 combines with J gene TRBJ2-1; TRBD1 is a possible D gene (5 bases). V dropped 3 bases and J dropped 11 bases, with 11 bases sitting between them. Germline values: CDR1 LNHDA, CDR2 SQIVND (reference sequence). This CDR3 comprises 12 residues. The chain's CDR3 is CASSIGRGKQFF. The CDR3 nucleotides read TGTGCCAGTAGTATTGGAAGGGGTAAGCAGTTCTTC.

This chain connects TRBV19 to TRBJ1-3, with 8 nucleotides matching TRBD1. The CDR3 extends over 19 amino acids. Germline V CDR1 and CDR2: LNHDA, SQIVND (reference sequence). The junction had 16 bases not matched to a gene; V was cut back by 5 bases and J by 1 base. CDR3: CASSPRDRIRRDSGNTIYF. CDR3 DNA: TGTGCCAGTAGTCCCCGGGACAGGATAAGAAGGGATTCTGGAAACACCATATATTTT.

This rearrangement joins TRBV5-1 to TRBJ2-1; 11 positions match TRBD2. Germline CDR1 is SGHRS and CDR2 is YFSETQ. The CDR3 is 17 amino acids. V lost 0 bases and J lost 9; bases outside the gene matches: 11. CDR3 nucleotide sequence: TGCGCCAGCAGCTTGGAGATTACTAGCGGGAGTGGAGGTGAGCAGTTCTTC. Translating it yields CASSLEITSGSGGEQFF.

The chain carries TRBV12-3 or TRBV12-4 and TRBJ2-5; unclear D gene. V was clipped by 6 bases and J by 5 bases, with 10 bases between them. The CDR3 is 12 amino acids. The CDR3 DNA reads TGTGCCAGCAGCCGAGATGTGGAGACCCAGTACTTC. Translation: CASSRDVETQYF.

V usage is TRBV7-9 and J usage is TRBJ1-1; no reliable D call. V lost 1 base, J lost 8 bases, and 11 bases lay in between. From germline, CDR1 is SEHNR and CDR2 FQNEAQ (reference sequence). The length of the CDR3 is 13 residues. In nucleotides, the CDR3 is TGTGCCAGCAGCTTAGTGTTCAGTACAGAAGCTTTCTTT. Amino acid sequence: CASSLVFSTEAFF.

CDR3 residues: CASSLASSGRTTTYEQYF. The CDR3 nucleotides are TGTGCCAGCAGCTTAGCGTCGAGCGGGAGGACCACCACCTACGAGCAGTACTTC. The rearrangement joins TRBV7-2 to TRBJ2-7; 9 bases align to TRBD2. Losses at the gene ends were 0 bases for V and 2 bases for J; bases not matched to a gene: 11. This CDR3 contains 18 residues. Looked up from germline, CDR1 is SGHTA and CDR2 is FQGNSA.

This sequence joins TRBV15 and TRBJ1-3; D is undetermined. Trimming cost V 1 base and J 4 bases, with 14 bases left between them. The CDR3 is 16 residues long. Per germline, CDR1 LNHNV and CDR2 YYDKDF (reference sequence). CDR3 amino acids: CATSRVPSGWGNTIYF. The CDR3 bases are TGTGCCACCAGCAGAGTTCCGTCGGGTTGGGGAAACACCATATATTTT. Full variable domain (remainder filled in from reference TRBV15 and TRBJ1-3): DAMVIQNPRYQVTQFGKPVTLSCSQTLNHNVMYWYQQKSSQAPKLLFHYYDKDFNNEADTPDNFQSRRPNTSFCFLDIRSPGLGDTAMYLCATSRVPSGWGNTIYFGEGSWLTVV.

The V gene is TRBV4-1, the J gene TRBJ1-3; D is ambiguous. The CDR3 runs to 16 residues. Germline CDR1 and CDR2: MGHRA and YSYEKL. V was pared by 2 bases and J by 1 base, with 12 bases between. The CDR3 here is CASSQRVGVSGNTIYF. CDR3 sequence (DNA): TGCGCCAGCAGCCAAAGAGTCGGGGTTTCTGGAAACACCATATATTTT.

The gene calls are TRBV13 and TRBJ2-7, with 10 bases identical to TRBD2. Trimming took 8 bases from V and 2 from J; bases not matched to a gene: 6. This CDR3 spans 14 amino acids. Per the germline V gene, CDR1 is PRHDT and CDR2 is FYEKMQ (reference sequence). CDR3 amino acids: CASLAGDTPYEQYF. CDR3 DNA sequence: TGTGCCAGCCTAGCGGGAGATACTCCCTACGAGCAGTACTTC.

The chain uses TRBV2 and TRBJ1-6, with D hard to call. The germline CDR1 and CDR2 sequences are SNHLY and FYNNEI. V was shortened by 8 bases and J by 5 bases, with 13 bases between the two germline ends. This CDR3 is 14 amino acids long. CDR3 DNA sequence: TGTGCCAGCGGTGGTAGGACTGATAATTCACCCCTCCACTTT. It translates to CASGGRTDNSPLHF.

This chain uses TRBV19 with TRBJ2-5, with a tentative D call TRBD2 (5 bases). Germline V CDR1 and CDR2: LNHDA, SQIVND (reference sequence). The CDR3 runs to 12 residues. V lost 10 bases and J 2 bases, leaving 11 bases between the germline ends. The DNA for the CDR3 is TGTGCCACTGGCGAGGGACAAGAGACCCAGTACTTC. Amino acids: CATGEGQETQYF.

V gene TRBV10-1 combines with J gene TRBJ2-7, with 7 bases matching TRBD1. CDR1 is WNHNN and CDR2 is SYGVQD in the germline V gene (reference sequence). V shed 2 bases and J 4 bases; nucleotides not matched to a gene: 20. This CDR3 spans 19 amino acids. The CDR3 sequence: CASSEPPTGEGSRGYEQYF. CDR3 coding DNA: TGCGCCAGCAGTGAGCCCCCCACAGGGGAAGGGTCAAGGGGTTACGAGCAGTACTTC.

This sequence joins TRBV20-1 and TRBJ1-6; D perhaps matches TRBD1 (5 bases). Trimming shortened V by 3 bases and J by 1 base, and 10 bases separated the two germline ends. CDR1 is DFQATT and CDR2 is SNEGSKA in the germline V gene (reference sequence). This CDR3 is built from 15 residues. The CDR3 protein is CSASPQGSYNSPLHF. The CDR3 DNA follows: TGCAGTGCTAGTCCCCAGGGTTCCTATAATTCACCCCTCCACTTT.

This rearrangement joins TRBV5-5 to TRBJ1-5; possibly TRBD1 for D (6 bases). Trimming shortened V by 4 bases and J by 0 bases, and 14 bases separated the two germline ends. Germline loops: CDR1 SGHKS, CDR2 YYEKEE (reference sequence). The length of the CDR3 is 16 residues. The CDR3 here is CASSPGAGASNQPQHF. The CDR3 DNA follows: TGTGCCAGCAGCCCAGGTGCGGGGGCTAGCAATCAGCCCCAGCATTTT.